Detailed here is one TCR beta chain. No antigen is known for it. Profiled with immunoSEQ multiplex PCR; TCRdb holds only in-frame clones, not every one. The data show hundreds of thousands of clones, 90% to 95% seen once. The CDR3 has 14 amino acids. V was clipped by 6 bases and J by 6 bases, with 15 bases between them. Germline V gene sequence: CDR1 MNHEY, CDR2 SMNVEV (reference sequence). It was CD45RO-negative cells, positively selected for CCR7, that made up naive CD8 cells, with terminally differentiated effector memory CD45RA+ cells excluded. Only Caucasian adults living in Nashville, Tennessee made up the donor group. The data were obtained in a study of shared clonotypes between healthy human individuals. Findings of the study overall: When naive CD4 clonotypes were compared across a handful of donors, about 5% were shared.

Sequenced sample: naive CD8+ T cells sorted from blood. The rearrangement joins TRBV27 to TRBJ2-1, with D perhaps matching TRBD2 (7 bases). The clonotype was recovered from a man between 25 and 39 years old in good health. Here the CDR3 DNA reads TGTGCCAGCAGGGGGGGGGCCAGAACCAATGAGCAGTTCTTC. The encoded protein is CASRGGARTNEQFF.